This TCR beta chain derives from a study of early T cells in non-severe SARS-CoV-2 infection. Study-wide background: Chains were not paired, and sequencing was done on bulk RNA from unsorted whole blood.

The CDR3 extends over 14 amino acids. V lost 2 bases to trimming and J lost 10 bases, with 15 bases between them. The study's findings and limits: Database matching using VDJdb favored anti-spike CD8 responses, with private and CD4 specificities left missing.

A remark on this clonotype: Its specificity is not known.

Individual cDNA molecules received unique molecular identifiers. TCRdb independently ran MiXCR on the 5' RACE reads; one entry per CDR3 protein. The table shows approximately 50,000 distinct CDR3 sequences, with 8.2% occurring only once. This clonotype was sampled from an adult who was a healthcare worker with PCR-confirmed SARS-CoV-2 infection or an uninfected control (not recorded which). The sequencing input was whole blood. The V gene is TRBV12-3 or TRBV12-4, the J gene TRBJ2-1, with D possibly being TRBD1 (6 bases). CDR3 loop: CASSLTQTGNEQFF. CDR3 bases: TGTGCCAGCAGTTTAACTCAAACAGGGAACGAGCAGTTCTTC.